This T cell receptor beta chain was profiled in a study of T cells in Graves' hyperthyroidism and ophthalmopathy. Whole-study results and caveats: The model's output predicted ophthalmopathy at a median of 6.5 months prior to onset.

The diagnostic basis comprised clinical symptoms, serum thyroxine and TRAb, thyroid ultrasound and orbital computed tomography. This CDR3 is 14 amino acids long. Deletions cut 6 bases from V and 4 bases from J, with 16 bases between. Authors of the study amplified TCR beta CDR3 regions from RNA transcripts. HTBI primers were employed in a first-round RT-PCR of the TCR CDR3. MiXCR, applied by TCRdb to the multiplex PCR reads, yields one record per CDR3 protein. The sample contains 360,000 or so distinct CDR3 sequences, about a sixth of which appear only once. This clonotype was detected only a few times. No antigen is known for it.

The sequence derives from a woman aged 40 to 50 with Graves' ophthalmopathy. Sequenced input: blood. V gene TRBV12-3 or TRBV12-4 combines with J gene TRBJ2-7, with a tentative D call TRBD2 (5 bases). CDR3 DNA: TGTGCCAGCAGCGCGAGGGTCCGATTTTACGAGCAGTACTTC. It translates to CASSARVRFYEQYF.